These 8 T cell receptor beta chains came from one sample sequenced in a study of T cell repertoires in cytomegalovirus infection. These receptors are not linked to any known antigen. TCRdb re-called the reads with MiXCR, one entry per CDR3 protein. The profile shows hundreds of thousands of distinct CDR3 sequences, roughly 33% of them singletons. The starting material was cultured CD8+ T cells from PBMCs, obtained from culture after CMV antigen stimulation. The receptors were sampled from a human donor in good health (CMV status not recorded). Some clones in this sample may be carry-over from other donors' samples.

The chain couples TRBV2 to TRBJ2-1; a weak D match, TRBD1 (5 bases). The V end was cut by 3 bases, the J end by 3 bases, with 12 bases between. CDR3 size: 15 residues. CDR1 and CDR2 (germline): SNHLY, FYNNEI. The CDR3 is CASSDPGIVYNEQFF. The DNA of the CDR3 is TGTGCCAGCAGTGATCCAGGGATAGTCTACAATGAGCAGTTCTTC. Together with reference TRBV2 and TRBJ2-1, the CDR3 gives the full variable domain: EPEVTQTPSHQVTQMGQEVILRCVPISNHLYFYWYRQILGQKVEFLVSFYNNEISEKSEIFDDQFSVERPDGSNFTLKIRSTKLEDSAMYFCASSDPGIVYNEQFFGPGTRLTVL.

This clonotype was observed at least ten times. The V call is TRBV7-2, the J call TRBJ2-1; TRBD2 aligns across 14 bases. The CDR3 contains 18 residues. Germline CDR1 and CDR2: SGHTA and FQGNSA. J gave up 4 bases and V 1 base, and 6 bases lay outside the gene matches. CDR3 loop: CASSLDIRLAGGYNEQFF. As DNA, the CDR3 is TGTGCCAGCAGCTTAGATATTAGACTAGCGGGGGGGTACAATGAGCAGTTCTTC. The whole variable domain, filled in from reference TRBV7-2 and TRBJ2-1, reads GAGVSQSPSNKVTEKGKDVELRCDPISGHTALYWYRQSLGQGLEFLIYFQGNSAPDKSGLPSDRFSAERTGGSVSTLTIQRTQQEDSAVYLCASSLDIRLAGGYNEQFFGPGTRLTVL.

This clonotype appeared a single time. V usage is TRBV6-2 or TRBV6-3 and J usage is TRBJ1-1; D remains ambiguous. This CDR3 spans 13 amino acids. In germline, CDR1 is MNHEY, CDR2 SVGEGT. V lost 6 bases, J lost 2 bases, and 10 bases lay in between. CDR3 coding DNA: TGTGCCAGCAGAGATTCAGGAAACACTGAAGCTTTCTTT. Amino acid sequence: CASRDSGNTEAFF.

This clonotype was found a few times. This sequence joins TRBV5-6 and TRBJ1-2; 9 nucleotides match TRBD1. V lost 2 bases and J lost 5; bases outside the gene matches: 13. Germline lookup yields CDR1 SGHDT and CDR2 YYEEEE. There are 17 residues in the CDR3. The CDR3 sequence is CASSFAVQRQGGYGYTF. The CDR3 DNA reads TGTGCCAGCAGCTTCGCCGTACAGCGACAGGGGGGTTATGGCTACACCTTC.

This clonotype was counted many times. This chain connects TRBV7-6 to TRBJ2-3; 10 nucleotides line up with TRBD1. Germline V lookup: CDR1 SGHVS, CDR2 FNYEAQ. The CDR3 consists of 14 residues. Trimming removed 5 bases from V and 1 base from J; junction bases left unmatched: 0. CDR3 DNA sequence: TGTGCCAGCAGCGGGACAGGGGGCACAGATACGCAGTATTTT. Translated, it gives CASSGTGGTDTQYF.

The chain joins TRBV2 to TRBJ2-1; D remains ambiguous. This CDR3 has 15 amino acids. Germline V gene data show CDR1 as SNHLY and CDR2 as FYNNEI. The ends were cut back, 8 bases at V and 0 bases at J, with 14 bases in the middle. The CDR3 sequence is CASPTGPPSYNEQFF. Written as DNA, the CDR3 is TGTGCCAGCCCCACGGGCCCCCCCTCCTACAATGAGCAGTTCTTC.

The CDR3 here is CASSLVLTPATEAFF. Written as DNA, the CDR3 is TGTGCCAGCAGCTTGGTGTTGACACCGGCCACTGAAGCTTTCTTT. The gene calls are TRBV5-4 and TRBJ1-1; no clear D. The V end was cut by 0 bases, the J end by 4 bases, with 13 bases between. The CDR3 consists of 15 residues. Germline values: CDR1 SGHNT, CDR2 YYREEE (reference sequence).

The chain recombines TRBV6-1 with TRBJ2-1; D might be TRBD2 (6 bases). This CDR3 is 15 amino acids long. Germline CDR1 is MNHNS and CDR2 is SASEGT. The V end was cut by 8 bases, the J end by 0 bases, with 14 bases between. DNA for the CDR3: TGTGCCAGCTGGGTAGACGGGAGCTCCTACAATGAGCAGTTCTTC. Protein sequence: CASWVDGSSYNEQFF.